Below, 3 T cell receptor beta chains from the same sample are listed, as sequenced in a study of cytomegalovirus exposure and HLA in healthy donors (dated 2017 in TCRdb). The library was made by the immunoSEQ multiplex PCR assay. The multiplex PCR relied on a mix of 60 forward primers for TCR Vbeta segments and 13 reverse primers for TCR Jbeta segments. This immuneACCESS table, as held by TCRdb, lists in-frame sequences with V and J called but not all clones. Of the missing ones, under half trace to an unresolved V gene in checked studies; the others have no known cause. In all, the sample holds about 200,000 clones, and under 80% of those were seen once. The ten top clones hold 0.2% to 0.25% of the sample. The sample comprised PBMCs. All receptors come from a girl between 2 and 10 years old in good health and CMV-seronegative.

J is TRBJ2-3 and V is TRBV18; D is possibly TRBD2 (6 bases). CDR3 length: 15 residues. Trimming left V 4 bases short and J 0 bases short, with 11 bases between. The germline CDR1 and CDR2 sequences are KGHSH and LQKENI. CDR3: CASSRRESSTDTQYF. The CDR3 nucleotides are TGTGCCAGCTCACGCCGGGAGAGTAGCACAGATACGCAGTATTTT.

The chain employs TRBV12-1 and TRBJ1-2; the D segment call TRBD1 is taken from the table without a DNA check. TRBV12-1 is an annotated pseudogene. The CDR3 has 13 amino acids. CDR3 nucleotide sequence: TGTGCCAGCAGCTCCCCCCCAGGGAACGGCTACACCTTC. Protein product: CASSSPPGNGYTF.

The chain has TRBV23-1 and TRBJ1-5, with D unclear. TRBV23-1 has ORF status, its function being uncertain. CDR3 length: 15 amino acids. The germline V and J ends were trimmed by 4 bases and 0 bases, with 10 bases remaining between them. The CDR3 region is CASSPKSYSNQPQHF. Written as DNA, the CDR3 is TGCGCCAGCAGTCCCAAATCCTATAGCAATCAGCCCCAGCATTTT.